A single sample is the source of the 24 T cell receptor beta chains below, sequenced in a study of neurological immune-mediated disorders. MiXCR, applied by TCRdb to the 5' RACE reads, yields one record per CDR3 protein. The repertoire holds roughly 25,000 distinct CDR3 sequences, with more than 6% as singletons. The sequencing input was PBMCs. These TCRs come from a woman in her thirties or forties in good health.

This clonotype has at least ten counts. The CDR3 nucleotides are TGCGCCAGCAGCCTGGCCGACAGGTTCACTGAAGCTTTCTTT. Its protein product is CASSLADRFTEAFF. The chain combines TRBV5-1 with TRBJ1-1; weak D call: TRBD1 (6 bases). V gave up 4 bases and J gave up 4 bases, with 14 bases separating them. CDR1 SGHRS and CDR2 YFSETQ come from the germline V gene. The CDR3 consists of 14 residues. Supplemented by reference TRBV5-1 and TRBJ1-1, the full variable domain reads KAGVTQTPRYLIKTRGQQVTLSCSPISGHRSVSWYQQTPGQGLQFLFEYFSETQRNKGNFPGRFSGRQFSNSRSEMNVSTLELGDSALYLCASSLADRFTEAFFGQGTRLTVV.

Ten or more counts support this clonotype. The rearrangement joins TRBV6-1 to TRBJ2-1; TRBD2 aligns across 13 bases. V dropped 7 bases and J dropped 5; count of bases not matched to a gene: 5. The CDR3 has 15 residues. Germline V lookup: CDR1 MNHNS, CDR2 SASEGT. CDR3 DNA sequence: TGTGCCAGCACCCTGGGACTAGCGGGAAACAATGAGCAGTTCTTC. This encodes CASTLGLAGNNEQFF.

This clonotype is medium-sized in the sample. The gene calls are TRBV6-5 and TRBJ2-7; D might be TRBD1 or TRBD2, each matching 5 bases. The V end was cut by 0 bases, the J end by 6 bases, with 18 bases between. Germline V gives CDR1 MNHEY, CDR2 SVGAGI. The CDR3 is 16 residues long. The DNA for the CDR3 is TGTGCCAGCAGTTACTCGATGAGTTGGGGGACCGGCGAGCAGTACTTC. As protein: CASSYSMSWGTGEQYF.

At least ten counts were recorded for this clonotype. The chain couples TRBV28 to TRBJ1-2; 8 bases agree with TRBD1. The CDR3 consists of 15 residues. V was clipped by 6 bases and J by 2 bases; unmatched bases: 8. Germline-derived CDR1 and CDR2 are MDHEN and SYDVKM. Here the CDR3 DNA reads TGTGCCAGCAGACAGGGGGGGGCCCCCAACTATGGCTACACCTTC. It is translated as CASRQGGAPNYGYTF.

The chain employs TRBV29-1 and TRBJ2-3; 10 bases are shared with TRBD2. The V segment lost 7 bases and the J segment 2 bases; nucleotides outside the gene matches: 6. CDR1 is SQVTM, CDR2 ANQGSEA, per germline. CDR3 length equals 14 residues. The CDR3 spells CSARLAGLTDTQYF. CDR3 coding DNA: TGCAGCGCTCGACTAGCGGGCCTCACAGATACGCAGTATTTT.

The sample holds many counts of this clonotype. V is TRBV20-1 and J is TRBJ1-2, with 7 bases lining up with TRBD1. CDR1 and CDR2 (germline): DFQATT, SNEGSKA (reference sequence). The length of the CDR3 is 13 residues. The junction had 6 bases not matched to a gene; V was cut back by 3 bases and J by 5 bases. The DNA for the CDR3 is TGCAGTGCTAGGGGACAGCGATCGTATGGCTACACCTTC. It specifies CSARGQRSYGYTF.

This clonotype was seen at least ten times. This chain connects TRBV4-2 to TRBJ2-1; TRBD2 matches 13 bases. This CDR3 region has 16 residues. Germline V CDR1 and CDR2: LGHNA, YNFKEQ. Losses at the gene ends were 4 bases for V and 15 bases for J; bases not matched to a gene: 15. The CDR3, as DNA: TGTGCCAGCAGCCTCGGACTAGCGGGAGAGGGGGTGAGGGGGTTCTTC. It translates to CASSLGLAGEGVRGFF.

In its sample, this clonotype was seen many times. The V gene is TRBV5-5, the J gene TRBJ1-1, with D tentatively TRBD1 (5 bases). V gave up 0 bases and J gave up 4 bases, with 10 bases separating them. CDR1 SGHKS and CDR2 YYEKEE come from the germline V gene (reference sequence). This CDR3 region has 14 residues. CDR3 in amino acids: CASSLDTGSTEAFF. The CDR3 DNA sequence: TGTGCCAGCAGCTTGGATACAGGAAGCACTGAAGCTTTCTTT.

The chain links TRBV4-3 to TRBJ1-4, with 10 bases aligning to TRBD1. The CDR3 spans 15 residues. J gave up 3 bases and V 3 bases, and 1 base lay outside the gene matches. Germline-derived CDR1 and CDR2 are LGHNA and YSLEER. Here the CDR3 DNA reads TGCGCCAGCAGCCATGGGACAGGGGCTAATGAAAAACTGTTTTTT. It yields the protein CASSHGTGANEKLFF.

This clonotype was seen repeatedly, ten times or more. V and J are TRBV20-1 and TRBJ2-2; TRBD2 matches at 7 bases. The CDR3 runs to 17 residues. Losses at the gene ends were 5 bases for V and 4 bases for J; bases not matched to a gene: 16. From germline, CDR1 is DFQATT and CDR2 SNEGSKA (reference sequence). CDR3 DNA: TGCAGTGCTCCTGCGGAGAGGAGCGGGGTCCCCACCGGGGAGCTGTTTTTT. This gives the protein CSAPAERSGVPTGELFF.

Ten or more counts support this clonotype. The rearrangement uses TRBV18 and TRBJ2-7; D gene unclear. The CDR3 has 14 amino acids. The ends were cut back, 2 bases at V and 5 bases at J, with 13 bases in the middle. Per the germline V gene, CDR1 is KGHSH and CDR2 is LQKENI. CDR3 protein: CASSPETTVHEQYF. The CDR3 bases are TGTGCCAGCTCACCAGAGACAACCGTACACGAGCAGTACTTC.

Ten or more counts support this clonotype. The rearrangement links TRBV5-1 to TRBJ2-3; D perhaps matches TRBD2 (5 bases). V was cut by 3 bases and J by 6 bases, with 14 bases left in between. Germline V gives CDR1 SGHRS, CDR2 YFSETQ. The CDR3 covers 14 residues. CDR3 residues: CASSSLAPGDTQYF. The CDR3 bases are TGCGCCAGCAGCTCCTTAGCCCCGGGGGATACGCAGTATTTT.

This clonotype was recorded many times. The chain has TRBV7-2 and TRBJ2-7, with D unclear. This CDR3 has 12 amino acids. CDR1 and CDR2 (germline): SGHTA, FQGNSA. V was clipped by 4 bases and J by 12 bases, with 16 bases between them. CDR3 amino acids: CASSSQVAEAYF. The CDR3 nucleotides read TGTGCCAGCAGCTCCCAAGTGGCAGAGGCGTACTTC.

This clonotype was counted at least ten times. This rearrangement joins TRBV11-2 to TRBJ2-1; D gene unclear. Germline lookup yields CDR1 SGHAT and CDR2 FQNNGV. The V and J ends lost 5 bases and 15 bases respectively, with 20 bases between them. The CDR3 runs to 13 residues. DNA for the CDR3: TGTGCCAGCAGCCCGACGTCGGGTTCCCCTGGGTTCTTC. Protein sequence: CASSPTSGSPGFF.

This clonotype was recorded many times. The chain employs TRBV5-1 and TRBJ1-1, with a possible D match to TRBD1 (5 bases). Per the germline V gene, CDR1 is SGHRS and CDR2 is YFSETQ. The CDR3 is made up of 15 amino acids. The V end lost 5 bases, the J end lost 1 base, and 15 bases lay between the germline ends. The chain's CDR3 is CASRQEANPNTEAFF. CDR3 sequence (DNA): TGCGCCAGCAGACAGGAGGCTAACCCGAACACTGAAGCTTTCTTT.

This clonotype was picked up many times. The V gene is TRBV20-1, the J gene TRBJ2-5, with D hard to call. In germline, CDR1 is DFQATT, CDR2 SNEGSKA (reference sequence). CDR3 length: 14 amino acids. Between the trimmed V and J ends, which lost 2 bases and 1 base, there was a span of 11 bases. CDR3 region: CSARPPGSQETQYF. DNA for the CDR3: TGCAGTGCTAGACCTCCAGGTTCCCAAGAGACCCAGTACTTC.

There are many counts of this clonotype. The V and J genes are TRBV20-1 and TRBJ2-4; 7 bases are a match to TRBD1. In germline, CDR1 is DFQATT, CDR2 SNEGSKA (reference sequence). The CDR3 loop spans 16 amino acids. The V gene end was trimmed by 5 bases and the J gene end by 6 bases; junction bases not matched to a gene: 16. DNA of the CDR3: TGCAGTGCTTACCCCTCCCACAGGGGCGTCGGAAACATTCAGTACTTC. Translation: CSAYPSHRGVGNIQYF.

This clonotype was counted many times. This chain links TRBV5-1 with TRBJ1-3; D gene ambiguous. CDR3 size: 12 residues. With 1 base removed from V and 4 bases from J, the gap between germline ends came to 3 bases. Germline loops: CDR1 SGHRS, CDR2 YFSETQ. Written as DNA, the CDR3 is TGCGCCAGCAGCTTGCCCGGAAACACCATATATTTT. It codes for CASSLPGNTIYF.

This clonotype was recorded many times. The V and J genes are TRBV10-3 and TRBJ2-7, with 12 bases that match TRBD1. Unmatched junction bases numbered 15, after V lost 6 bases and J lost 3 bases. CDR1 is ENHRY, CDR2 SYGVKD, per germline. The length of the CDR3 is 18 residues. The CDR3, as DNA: TGTGCCATCAGCACCGGGACAGGGGGCGCCAACCCATACTACGAGCAGTACTTC. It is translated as CAISTGTGGANPYYEQYF.

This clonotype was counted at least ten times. The CDR3 loop reads CASSQAGQAQETQYF. CDR3 DNA sequence: TGCGCCAGCAGCCAAGCAGGACAAGCCCAAGAGACCCAGTACTTC. The V gene is TRBV4-1, the J gene TRBJ2-5; tentatively, D is TRBD1 (5 bases). Germline-derived CDR1 and CDR2 are MGHRA and YSYEKL. The CDR3 sequence is 15 residues long. Trimming left V 1 base short and J 1 base short, with 10 bases between.

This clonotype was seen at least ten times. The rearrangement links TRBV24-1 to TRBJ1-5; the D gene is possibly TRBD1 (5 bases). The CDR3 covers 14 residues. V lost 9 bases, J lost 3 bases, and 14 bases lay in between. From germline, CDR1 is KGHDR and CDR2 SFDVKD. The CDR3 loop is CATSSEGVNQPQHF. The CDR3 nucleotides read TGTGCCACCTCATCTGAAGGGGTCAATCAGCCCCAGCATTTT.

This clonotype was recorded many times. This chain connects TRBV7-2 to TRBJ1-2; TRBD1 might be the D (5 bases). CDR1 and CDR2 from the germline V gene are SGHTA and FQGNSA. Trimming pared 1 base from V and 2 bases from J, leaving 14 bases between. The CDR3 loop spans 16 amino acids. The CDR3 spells CASSLGRTIQNYGYTF. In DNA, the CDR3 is TGTGCCAGCAGCTTAGGGCGGACAATACAGAACTATGGCTACACCTTC.

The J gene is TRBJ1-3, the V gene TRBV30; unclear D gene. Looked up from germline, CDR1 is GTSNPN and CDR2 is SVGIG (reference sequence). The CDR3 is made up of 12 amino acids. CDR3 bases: TGTAGCAGCCTGAGCTCTGGAAACACCATATATTTT. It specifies CSSLSSGNTIYF.

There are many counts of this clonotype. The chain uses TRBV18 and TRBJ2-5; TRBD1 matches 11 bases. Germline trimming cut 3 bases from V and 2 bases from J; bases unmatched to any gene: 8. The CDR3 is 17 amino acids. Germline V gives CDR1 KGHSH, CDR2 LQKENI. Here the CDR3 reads CASSPLGTGGFQETQYF. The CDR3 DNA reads TGTGCCAGCTCACCGCTCGGGACAGGGGGGTTTCAAGAGACCCAGTACTTC.